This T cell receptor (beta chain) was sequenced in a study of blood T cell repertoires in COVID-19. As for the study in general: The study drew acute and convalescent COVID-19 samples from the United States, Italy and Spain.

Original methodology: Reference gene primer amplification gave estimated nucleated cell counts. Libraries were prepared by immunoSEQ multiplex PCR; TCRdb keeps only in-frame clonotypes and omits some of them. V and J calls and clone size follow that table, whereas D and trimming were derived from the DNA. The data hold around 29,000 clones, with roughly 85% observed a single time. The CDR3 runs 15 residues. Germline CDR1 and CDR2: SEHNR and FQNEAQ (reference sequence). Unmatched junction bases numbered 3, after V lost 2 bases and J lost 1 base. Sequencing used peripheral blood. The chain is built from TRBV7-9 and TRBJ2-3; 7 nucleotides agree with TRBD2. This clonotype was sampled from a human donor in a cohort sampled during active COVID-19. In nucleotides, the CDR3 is TGTGCCAGCAGCTTAAGGGGAGGGGGCACAGATACGCAGTATTTT. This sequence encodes CASSLRGGGTDTQYF.